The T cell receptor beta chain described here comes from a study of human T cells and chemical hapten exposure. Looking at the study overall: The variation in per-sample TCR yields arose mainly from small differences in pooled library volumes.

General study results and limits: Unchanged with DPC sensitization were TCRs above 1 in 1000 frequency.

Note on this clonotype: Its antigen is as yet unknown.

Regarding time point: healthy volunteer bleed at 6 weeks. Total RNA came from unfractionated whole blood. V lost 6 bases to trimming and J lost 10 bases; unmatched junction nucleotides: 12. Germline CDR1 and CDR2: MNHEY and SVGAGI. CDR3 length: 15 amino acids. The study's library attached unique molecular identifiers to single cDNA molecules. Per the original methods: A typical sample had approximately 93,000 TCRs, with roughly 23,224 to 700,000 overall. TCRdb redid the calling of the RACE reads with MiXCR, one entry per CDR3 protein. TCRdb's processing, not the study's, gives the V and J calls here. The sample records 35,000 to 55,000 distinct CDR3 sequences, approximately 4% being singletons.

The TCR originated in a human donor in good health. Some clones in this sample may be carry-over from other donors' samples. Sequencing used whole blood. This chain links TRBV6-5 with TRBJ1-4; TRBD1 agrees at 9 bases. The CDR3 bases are TGTGCCAGCAGCGCCGTGGGGACAGGGAAGGCAAAACTGTTTTTT. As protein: CASSAVGTGKAKLFF.